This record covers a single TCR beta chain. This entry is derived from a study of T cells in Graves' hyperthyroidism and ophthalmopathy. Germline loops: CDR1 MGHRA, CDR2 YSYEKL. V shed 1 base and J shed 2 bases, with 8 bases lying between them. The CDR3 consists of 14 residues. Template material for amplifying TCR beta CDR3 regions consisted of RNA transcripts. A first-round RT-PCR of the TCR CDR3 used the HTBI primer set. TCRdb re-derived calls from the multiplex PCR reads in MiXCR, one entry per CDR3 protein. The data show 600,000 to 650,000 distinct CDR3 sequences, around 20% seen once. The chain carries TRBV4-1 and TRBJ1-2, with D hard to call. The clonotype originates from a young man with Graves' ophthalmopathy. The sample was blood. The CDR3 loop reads CASSQVGSNYGYTF. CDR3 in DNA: TGCGCCAGCAGCCAAGTGGGATCAAACTATGGCTACACCTTC.